This TCR beta chain was found in a study of blood T cell repertoires in COVID-19. Study overall: Sites across the United States, Italy and Spain contributed samples from acute and convalescent COVID-19. Sources were T cells, B-cell-depleted T cells, or PBMCs; the material itself was cDNA or gDNA.

The CDR3 is 14 residues long. The germline V and J ends were trimmed by 5 bases and 7 bases, with 18 bases remaining between them. Germline CDR1 and CDR2: MDHEN and SYDVKM. In the authors' workflow: Nucleated cell counts were estimated from reference gene primer amplification. Method: immunoSEQ multiplex PCR; TCRdb's copy keeps in-frame clones and lacks some. That table furnishes V, J and clone size, whereas the DNA furnished D and trimming. This sample yields 95,000 to 150,000 clones, of which 80% are seen a single time; just under 25% belongs to the top ten. Sequenced material: peripheral blood. This rearrangement joins TRBV28 to TRBJ2-7; perhaps TRBD2 as D (6 bases). This TCR derives from a human donor in a cohort sampled during active COVID-19. CDR3 nucleotide sequence: TGTGCCAGCAGTAGGGGACTTTACCGTCTGGAGCAGTACTTC. Residues: CASSRGLYRLEQYF.